This entry lists 30 T cell receptor beta chains sequenced from one sample in a study of human T cells and chemical hapten exposure. Time point reported: patch test 2, 6 weeks after DPC sensitization. Sample treatment: therapeutic diphenylcyclopropenone sensitization with weekly scalp DPC. Each CDR3 protein gets one entry after TCRdb re-called the RACE reads with MiXCR. The profile shows 95,000 or so distinct CDR3 sequences, about an eighth of them singletons. The sequenced sample was whole blood, obtained in connection with sensitization to the hapten diphenylcyclopropenone (DPC). These receptors originate from a woman aged 40 to 55 with alopecia areata. Some clones in this sample may be carry-over from other donors' samples.

This clonotype was detected ten times or more. The chain couples TRBV20-1 to TRBJ2-1; D not resolved. This CDR3 has 12 amino acids. Deletions cut 5 bases from V and 4 bases from J, with 9 bases between. Germline CDR1 and CDR2: DFQATT and SNEGSKA (reference sequence). CDR3 protein: CSAPDGYNEQFF. In DNA, the CDR3 is TGCAGTGCTCCCGACGGGTACAATGAGCAGTTCTTC.

The chain has TRBV7-8 and TRBJ1-1; D ambiguous. V lost 5 bases and J lost 0, with 10 bases in between. Germline V gene sequence: CDR1 SGHVS, CDR2 FQNEAQ. The CDR3 sequence is 14 residues long. The CDR3 here is CASSPDGMNTEAFF. The CDR3 DNA is TGTGCCAGCAGCCCGGACGGCATGAACACTGAAGCTTTCTTT. Together with reference TRBV7-8 and TRBJ1-1, the CDR3 gives the full variable domain: GAGVSQSPRYKVAKRGQDVALRCDPISGHVSLFWYQQALGQGPEFLTYFQNEAQLDKSGLPSDRFFAERPEGSVSTLKIQRTQQEDSAVYLCASSPDGMNTEAFFGQGTRLTVV.

There are a few counts of this clonotype. The V gene is TRBV27, the J gene TRBJ1-2; a possible D gene is TRBD1 (6 bases). CDR1 MNHEY and CDR2 SMNVEV come from the germline V gene (reference sequence). This CDR3 contains 13 residues. The V gene lost 3 bases and the J gene lost 6 bases, with 11 bases spanning the gap. CDR3 sequence reads: CASSFRAGDGYTF. The DNA for the CDR3 is TGTGCCAGCAGTTTCCGGGCAGGGGATGGCTACACCTTC.

This clonotype was detected a few times. This chain connects TRBV20-1 to TRBJ2-1, with D perhaps TRBD1 or TRBD2 (5 bases each). The CDR3 is 13 residues long. The germline CDR1 and CDR2 sequences are DFQATT and SNEGSKA (reference sequence). With 6 bases removed from V and 4 bases from J, the gap between germline ends came to 13 bases. CDR3 amino acids: CSAPQGEYNEQFF. The CDR3 nucleotides read TGCAGTGCCCCCCAGGGAGAGTACAATGAGCAGTTCTTC.

V and J are TRBV9 and TRBJ2-7; possible D gene TRBD1, 5 bases. The CDR3 runs to 12 residues. V lost 7 bases and J 2 bases, leaving 10 bases between the germline ends. CDR1 is SGDLS, CDR2 YYNGEE, per germline. In nucleotides, the CDR3 is TGTGCCAGCGGGGCAGGCGCCTACGAGCAGTACTTC. It specifies CASGAGAYEQYF. The full variable domain, with the rest looked up from reference TRBV9 and TRBJ2-7, is DSGVTQTPKHLITATGQRVTLRCSPRSGDLSVYWYQQSLDQGLQFLIQYYNGEERAKGNILERFSAQQFPDLHSELNLSSLELGDSALYFCASGAGAYEQYFGPGTRLTVT.

This clonotype was observed a few times. V and J are TRBV6-2 or TRBV6-3 and TRBJ1-5; the D gene is possibly TRBD1 (5 bases). The V and J ends lost 0 bases and 7 bases respectively, with 7 bases between them. The CDR3 loop spans 13 amino acids. The germline CDR1 and CDR2 sequences are MNHEY and SVGEGT. The CDR3 DNA sequence: TGTGCCAGCAGTTACTCGTGGGGCCAGCCCCAGCATTTT. Its protein is CASSYSWGQPQHF.

This clonotype was counted at least ten times. The rearrangement joins TRBV9 to TRBJ2-7; TRBD2 matches at 7 bases. Trimming at V came to 6 bases and at J to 2 bases, leaving 8 bases not matched to a gene. This CDR3 contains 14 residues. Germline-derived CDR1 and CDR2 are SGDLS and YYNGEE. CDR3 residues: CASTLGTTPYEQYF. Here the CDR3 DNA reads TGTGCCAGCACCCTCGGGACTACCCCCTACGAGCAGTACTTC. The full variable domain, its missing parts supplied by reference TRBV9 and TRBJ2-7, is DSGVTQTPKHLITATGQRVTLRCSPRSGDLSVYWYQQSLDQGLQFLIQYYNGEERAKGNILERFSAQQFPDLHSELNLSSLELGDSALYFCASTLGTTPYEQYFGPGTRLTVT.

This clonotype was detected only a few times. At one end, the junction sequence differs from germline, possibly due to a read error. The chain employs TRBV18 and TRBJ2-7; 7 bases align to TRBD2. Germline V CDR1 and CDR2: KGHSH, LQKENI. CDR3 length equals 14 residues. The CDR3 loop reads CASSPRGSSSEQYF. For the CDR3, the DNA is TGTGCCAGCTCACCACGCGGGAGCTCCTCCGAGCAGTACTTC.

This clonotype was counted many times. The chain joins TRBV24-1 to TRBJ1-5; TRBD1 aligns across 9 bases. V was clipped by 7 bases and J by 4 bases; unmatched bases: 7. Germline CDR1 reads KGHDR; CDR2 reads SFDVKD. The CDR3 sequence is 15 residues long. CDR3: CATSGTGTPNQPQHF. As DNA, the CDR3 is TGTGCCACCAGCGGGACAGGGACCCCTAATCAGCCCCAGCATTTT.

This clonotype was seen at least ten times. J is TRBJ1-6 and V is TRBV7-9, with TRBD1 as a possible D gene (6 bases). This CDR3 region has 14 residues. Trimming removed 6 bases from V and 8 bases from J, with 14 bases in between. Looked up from germline, CDR1 is SEHNR and CDR2 is FQNEAQ (reference sequence). CDR3 amino acids: CASRGGGAHSPLHF. CDR3 in DNA: TGTGCCAGCAGAGGAGGGGGGGCGCATTCACCCCTCCACTTT.

The chain employs TRBV9 and TRBJ2-2; 14 positions match TRBD2. The CDR3 totals 22 residues. In germline, CDR1 is SGDLS, CDR2 YYNGEE. The ends lost 0 bases at V and 4 bases at J; junction bases unmatched: 17. The CDR3 sequence is CASSVVPHRLAGGSKATGELFF. The CDR3 nucleotides read TGTGCCAGCAGCGTAGTCCCCCATCGACTAGCGGGAGGGTCAAAGGCCACCGGGGAGCTGTTTTTT.

The chain couples TRBV28 to TRBJ2-1; D gene unclear. The germline gives CDR1 MDHEN, CDR2 SYDVKM. The CDR3 is 12 residues long. V was shortened by 7 bases and J by 6 bases, with 10 bases between the two germline ends. The CDR3 sequence is CASMVGFNEQFF. The CDR3 coding sequence is TGTGCCAGCATGGTCGGCTTCAATGAGCAGTTCTTC.

This clonotype was picked up many times. The chain joins TRBV11-3 to TRBJ2-1, with unresolved D. The V and J ends lost 5 bases and 0 bases respectively, with 8 bases between them. The germline V gene has CDR1 SGHNT and CDR2 YENEEA. The CDR3 contains 14 residues. CDR3 nucleotides: TGTGCCAGCAGCCCCGGCGGCTCCTACAATGAGCAGTTCTTC. As protein: CASSPGGSYNEQFF.

This clonotype was counted many times. This chain links TRBV20-1 with TRBJ2-7; D is undetermined. Germline V gene lookup returns CDR1 DFQATT and CDR2 SNEGSKA (reference sequence). There are 14 residues in the CDR3. Trimming left V 1 base short and J 0 bases short, with 10 bases between. The CDR3 DNA is TGCAGTGCTAGAGCCCTCAGGAGCTCCTACGAGCAGTACTTC. Its protein is CSARALRSSYEQYF.

Ten or more counts support this clonotype. This chain connects TRBV4-3 to TRBJ1-1, with TRBD1 matching 9 bases. Per the germline V gene, CDR1 is LGHNA and CDR2 is YSLEER. CDR3 size: 14 residues. The junction had 5 bases not matched to a gene; V was cut back by 2 bases and J by 7 bases. CDR3 region: CASSQLTGGGEAFF. The CDR3, as DNA: TGCGCCAGCAGCCAACTTACAGGGGGCGGTGAAGCTTTCTTT.

This rearrangement joins TRBV6-5 to TRBJ2-7; 9 bases are shared with TRBD2. The J segment lost 4 bases and the V segment lost 2 bases, leaving 9 bases of the junction unmatched. The V gene's germline CDR1 is MNHEY and CDR2 SVGAGI. The CDR3 extends over 16 amino acids. As DNA, the CDR3 is TGTGCCAGCAGTTACGGCCGCGGGGGGGCCGGGTACGAGCAGTACTTC. Its translation: CASSYGRGGAGYEQYF.

The J gene is TRBJ2-2, the V gene TRBV6-2 or TRBV6-3; the D call may be TRBD1 or TRBD2 (6 bases each). Germline CDR1 and CDR2: MNHEY and SVGEGT. This CDR3 spans 15 amino acids. Trimming removed 5 bases at V and 8 bases at J, with 18 bases between. This chain's CDR3 is CASSPGGTKKGELFF. CDR3 nucleotide sequence: TGTGCCAGCAGTCCGGGCGGGACAAAGAAAGGGGAGCTGTTTTTT.

V gene TRBV24-1 combines with J gene TRBJ2-3; no clear D gene. V was cut by 4 bases and J by 2 bases, with 9 bases left in between. The germline V gene has CDR1 KGHDR and CDR2 SFDVKD. The CDR3 consists of 14 residues. CDR3 DNA sequence: TGTGCCACCAGTGACCCTGGGAACACAGATACGCAGTATTTT. Its translation is CATSDPGNTDTQYF.

This clonotype was seen only a few times. The chain couples TRBV9 to TRBJ2-3, with a tentative D call TRBD2 (6 bases). The V end was cut by 0 bases, the J end by 4 bases, with 9 bases between. The CDR3 is 14 amino acids. Germline assignment: CDR1 SGDLS and CDR2 YYNGEE. CDR3: CASSVGGGSDTQYF. The CDR3 coding sequence is TGTGCCAGCAGCGTAGGGGGAGGCTCAGATACGCAGTATTTT.

The rearrangement links TRBV6-2 or TRBV6-3 to TRBJ2-5; tentative D call: TRBD2 (5 bases). V was shortened by 6 bases and J by 7 bases, with 9 bases between the two germline ends. The CDR3 length is 11 residues. Germline V CDR1 and CDR2: MNHEY, SVGEGT. The CDR3 protein is CASSQLGTQYF. CDR3 DNA sequence: TGTGCCAGCAGCCAACTAGGGACCCAGTACTTC.

There are many counts of this clonotype. The chain joins TRBV6-1 to TRBJ2-2; D not certain. The germline gives CDR1 MNHNS, CDR2 SASEGT. Trimming shortened V by 3 bases and J by 2 bases, and 4 bases separated the two germline ends. The CDR3 length is 13 residues. CDR3 nucleotide sequence: TGTGCCAGCAGTGACAGAAACACCGGGGAGCTGTTTTTT. Amino acids: CASSDRNTGELFF.

This clonotype has ten or more counts. The CDR3 sequence is CAGGRLDTQYF. CDR3 DNA sequence: TGTGCCGGAGGGAGATTAGATACGCAGTATTTT. The V gene is TRBV12-3 or TRBV12-4, the J gene TRBJ2-3, with D possibly TRBD2 on 6 matching bases. The CDR3 is made up of 11 amino acids. Trimming removed 11 bases from V and 5 bases from J, with 11 bases in between.

The rearrangement links TRBV7-3 to TRBJ2-1; TRBD2 agrees at 10 bases. This CDR3 has 18 residues. Germline values: CDR1 SGHTA, CDR2 FQGTGA. The V segment lost 5 bases and the J segment 9 bases; nucleotides outside the gene matches: 19. CDR3 DNA: TGTGCCAGCAGCAGGGGCTCTAGCGGGGGCCCCCTCAAGGGTGAGCAGTTCTTC. Its protein is CASSRGSSGGPLKGEQFF.

There are many counts of this clonotype. The chain uses TRBV9 and TRBJ2-1, with D maybe TRBD2 (6 bases). V lost 0 bases, J lost 8 bases, and 15 bases lay in between. CDR1 SGDLS and CDR2 YYNGEE come from the germline V gene. CDR3 length: 15 amino acids. The DNA of the CDR3 is TGTGCCAGCAGCGTAGAGGGACTCGGCGGTGATGAGCAGTTCTTC. This translates into CASSVEGLGGDEQFF.

The chain has TRBV24-1 and TRBJ2-1; 11 positions agree with TRBD2. The junction had 9 bases not matched to a gene; V was cut back by 6 bases and J by 6 bases. This CDR3 is 16 amino acids long. Per the germline V gene, CDR1 is KGHDR and CDR2 is SFDVKD. CDR3 in amino acids: CATSRRIAGGSNEQFF. The CDR3 nucleotides are TGTGCCACCAGTCGAAGGATAGCGGGAGGGAGCAATGAGCAGTTCTTC.

This clonotype was recorded at least ten times. The chain recombines TRBV19 with TRBJ2-5; 11 nucleotides align to TRBD2. After removal of 4 bases from V and 3 bases from J, the junction contained 4 bases not matched to a gene. CDR1 is LNHDA and CDR2 is SQIVND in the germline V gene (reference sequence). The CDR3 has 15 residues. Here the CDR3 DNA reads TGTGCCAGTAGTAGCCCGGGACTAGCGGAAGAGACCCAGTACTTC. Protein: CASSSPGLAEETQYF.

This clonotype came up a few times. V is TRBV12-3 or TRBV12-4 and J is TRBJ1-1, with a weak D call TRBD1 (5 bases). Trimming stripped 8 bases from V and 0 bases from J, with 10 bases between. The CDR3 runs 13 residues. The CDR3 DNA reads TGTGCCAGCGGGAGGGGCGTGAACACTGAAGCTTTCTTT. Its translation: CASGRGVNTEAFF.

The rearrangement links TRBV28 to TRBJ2-7; D gene ambiguous. The CDR3 extends over 14 amino acids. The germline gives CDR1 MDHEN, CDR2 SYDVKM. Trimming removed 9 bases from V and 3 bases from J, with 18 bases in between. CDR3 protein: CASCVGTPIYEQYF. CDR3 coding DNA: TGTGCCAGTTGTGTAGGTACCCCGATCTACGAGCAGTACTTC.

This clonotype was seen repeatedly, ten times or more. The chain employs TRBV7-2 and TRBJ2-7, with D unclear. In germline, CDR1 is SGHTA, CDR2 FQGNSA. This CDR3 is built from 12 residues. Trimming stripped 1 base from V and 7 bases from J, with 8 bases between. CDR3 loop: CASSLVGWEQYF. The CDR3, as DNA: TGTGCCAGCAGCTTAGTGGGGTGGGAGCAGTACTTC. Complete variable domain (other parts from reference TRBV7-2 and TRBJ2-7): GAGVSQSPSNKVTEKGKDVELRCDPISGHTALYWYRQSLGQGLEFLIYFQGNSAPDKSGLPSDRFSAERTGGSVSTLTIQRTQQEDSAVYLCASSLVGWEQYFGPGTRLTVT.

This clonotype has only a few counts. This sequence joins TRBV21-1 and TRBJ1-3; the table's D call of TRBD1 was not tested on the DNA. TRBV21-1 is an annotated pseudogene. This CDR3 comprises 15 residues. CDR3 sequence: CASSPDREPGNTIYF. CDR3 nucleotide sequence: TGTGCCAGCAGCCCGGACAGGGAGCCTGGAAACACCATATATTTT.